Following are 2 T cell receptor beta chains from one sample sequenced in a study of OX40 agonist ivuxolimab in advanced cancers. Produced via immunoSEQ multiplex PCR; TCRdb's table is partial and in-frame only. The repertoire holds 150,000 to 180,000 clones, with roughly 92% as singletons. The input for sequencing was CD4+ or CD8+ T cells sorted from blood, taken in a trial of the OX40 agonist ivuxolimab. All receptors come from an adult with an advanced solid tumor such as melanoma, head and neck, liver or kidney cancer.

The V call is TRBV6-5, the J call TRBJ2-7; D might be TRBD1 (5 bases). Trimming removed 3 bases from V and 7 bases from J, with 19 bases in between. This CDR3 region has 15 residues. The germline V gene encodes CDR1 MNHEY and CDR2 SVGAGI. The CDR3 loop is CASSYGQGKSAEQYF. CDR3 coding DNA: TGTGCCAGCAGTTATGGGCAGGGTAAATCAGCAGAGCAGTACTTC.

The gene calls are TRBV6-5 and TRBJ1-2; D remains unclear. The CDR3 has 12 amino acids. Germline lookup yields CDR1 MNHEY and CDR2 SVGAGI. Deletions cut 4 bases from V and 6 bases from J, with 9 bases between. CDR3: CASSSTMDGYTF. In nucleotides, the CDR3 is TGTGCCAGCAGTTCTACTATGGATGGCTACACCTTC.